This TCR beta chain was captured in a study of shared clonotypes between healthy human individuals. On the study more broadly: Samples came from a couple of female and a few male donors aged 18 to 49. CD8 memory received one plate per donor, CD8 naive two, CD4 memory three and CD4 naive three.

There were no recent acute infections or vaccinations among the donors, who were healthy HIV-negative adults. Using approximately 200 ng DNA, approximately 30,000 T cell genomes, the sorted-subset replicate PCRs were run. Some clones are missing from TCRdb's copy, which holds only in-frame ones; the method was immunoSEQ multiplex PCR. The sample yields roughly 2,300,000 clones, 85% to 95% seen once. Per the germline V gene, CDR1 is SGHRS and CDR2 is YFSETQ. CDR3 size: 14 residues. Trimming took off 0 bases at V and 3 bases at J, with 9 bases between the two ends. The chain carries TRBV5-1 and TRBJ1-2; possible D gene TRBD1, 5 bases. The sample comprised naive CD4+ T cells from PBMCs. Noted subset: CD45RA+ positively selected. This TCR derives from a man aged 18 to 35 in good health. Some clones in this sample may be carry-over from other donors' samples. The CDR3 bases are TGCGCCAGCAGCTTGGAGACAGCCGACTATGGCTACACCTTC. Translating gives CASSLETADYGYTF.